A selection of T cell receptor beta chains follows, all from one sample in a study of T-cell memory formation after mild COVID-19. TCRdb re-analysed the 5' RACE reads in MiXCR, keeping a single row per CDR3 protein. The profile covers some 490,000 distinct CDR3 sequences, with roughly 18% appearing a single time and roughly an eighth taken by the ten largest. Sequenced: PBMCs or a T cell subset sorted from them (not recorded which). Every receptor here comes from an adult woman who had mild COVID-19 (a few samples of this study predate the infection). Cell type and time point are not known. Both conserved end residues are part of each CDR3. The order of the fields is J gene, clone size, D gene, V gene, CDR3 protein, CDR3 DNA. A D gene is named only where the DNA matches it firmly. The size entry is marked missing in some rows and otherwise reads once, few, many or a size class.

j_call: TRBJ1-5; clone_size: few; d_call: NA; v_call: TRBV7-2; cdr3_aa: CASSPNRDPNQPQHF; cdr3_nt: TGTGCCAGCAGTCCCAACAGAGACCCCAATCAGCCCCAGCATTTT
j_call: TRBJ2-7; clone_size: few; d_call: NA; v_call: TRBV6-5; cdr3_aa: CASRGRVVDEQYF; cdr3_nt: TGTGCCAGCAGAGGGAGAGTGGTTGACGAGCAGTACTTC
j_call: TRBJ1-2; clone_size: few; d_call: TRBD1; v_call: TRBV4-1; cdr3_aa: CASSQDPGTANYGYTF; cdr3_nt: TGCGCCAGCAGCCAAGATCCCGGGACAGCAAACTATGGCTACACCTTC
j_call: TRBJ2-3; clone_size: NA; d_call: TRBD1; v_call: TRBV2; cdr3_aa: CASSRGTGPVTDTQYF; cdr3_nt: TGTGCCAGCAGCCGCGGGACAGGGCCCGTTACAGATACGCAGTATTTT
j_call: TRBJ2-7; clone_size: NA; d_call: TRBD2; v_call: TRBV12-3/TRBV12-4; cdr3_aa: CASSSRTSQFREQYF; cdr3_nt: TGTGCCAGCAGTTCTCGGACTAGTCAGTTTCGCGAGCAGTACTTC
j_call: TRBJ2-7; clone_size: few; d_call: NA; v_call: TRBV24-1; cdr3_aa: CATSSGQGYEQYF; cdr3_nt: TGTGCCACCAGTTCAGGCCAGGGCTACGAGCAGTACTTC
j_call: TRBJ2-5; clone_size: NA; d_call: TRBD1; v_call: TRBV24-1; cdr3_aa: CATSDLNYRGEGETQYF; cdr3_nt: TGTGCCACCAGTGATCTCAATTACAGGGGCGAGGGAGAGACCCAGTACTTC
j_call: TRBJ2-7; clone_size: NA; d_call: TRBD2; v_call: TRBV7-9; cdr3_aa: CASSSQREGHDEQYF; cdr3_nt: TGTGCCAGCAGCTCCCAGCGGGAGGGCCACGACGAGCAGTACTTC
j_call: TRBJ2-1; clone_size: few; d_call: NA; v_call: TRBV7-6; cdr3_aa: CASSLGDVREQFF; cdr3_nt: TGTGCCAGCAGCTTAGGGGACGTCAGGGAGCAGTTCTTC
j_call: TRBJ2-3; clone_size: once; d_call: TRBD1; v_call: TRBV5-4; cdr3_aa: CASSGAGQGATDTQYF; cdr3_nt: TGTGCCAGCAGCGGGGCCGGACAGGGGGCAACAGATACGCAGTATTTT
j_call: TRBJ2-1; clone_size: few; d_call: TRBD2; v_call: TRBV18; cdr3_aa: CASSPEPGLEFF; cdr3_nt: TGTGCCAGCTCACCGGAACCGGGACTAGAGTTCTTC
j_call: TRBJ2-1; clone_size: NA; d_call: NA; v_call: TRBV11-2; cdr3_aa: CASSRIQGWNEQFF; cdr3_nt: TGTGCCAGCAGCCGGATACAGGGTTGGAATGAGCAGTTCTTC
j_call: TRBJ1-1; clone_size: NA; d_call: NA; v_call: TRBV6-2/TRBV6-3; cdr3_aa: CASRPAGNTEAFF; cdr3_nt: TGTGCCAGCAGGCCGGCAGGTAACACTGAAGCTTTCTTT
j_call: TRBJ2-6; clone_size: NA; d_call: NA; v_call: TRBV19; cdr3_aa: CASSIGLSGANVLTF; cdr3_nt: TGTGCCAGTAGTATCGGATTATCTGGGGCCAACGTCCTGACTTTC